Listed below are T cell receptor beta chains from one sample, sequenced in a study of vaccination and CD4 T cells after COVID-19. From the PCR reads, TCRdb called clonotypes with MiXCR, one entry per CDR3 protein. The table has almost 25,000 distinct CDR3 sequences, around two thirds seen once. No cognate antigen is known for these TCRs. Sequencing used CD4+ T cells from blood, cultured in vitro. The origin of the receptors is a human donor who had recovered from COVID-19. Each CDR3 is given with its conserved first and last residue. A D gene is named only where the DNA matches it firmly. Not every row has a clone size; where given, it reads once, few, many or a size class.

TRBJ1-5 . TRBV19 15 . CASIGWGGSNQPQHF TGTGCCAGTATCGGGTGGGGGGGGAGCAATCAGCCCCAGCATTTT
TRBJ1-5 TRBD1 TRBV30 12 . CAMDRGLEPQHF TGTGCAATGGACAGGGGGCTTGAGCCCCAGCATTTT
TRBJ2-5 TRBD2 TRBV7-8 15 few CASSKRLAGVETQYF TGTGCCAGCAGCAAACGACTAGCGGGAGTGGAGACCCAGTACTTC
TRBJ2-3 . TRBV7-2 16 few CASSPPAGLSTDTQYF TGTGCCAGCAGCCCCCCAGCGGGCCTTAGCACAGATACGCAGTATTTT
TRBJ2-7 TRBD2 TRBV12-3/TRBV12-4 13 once CASSRLAGLEQYF TGTGCCAGTTCGAGACTAGCGGGTCTCGAGCAGTACTTC
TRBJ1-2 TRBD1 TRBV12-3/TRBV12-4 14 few CASSVQGARNGYTF TGTGCCAGCTCCGTCCAGGGGGCGCGAAATGGCTACACCTTC
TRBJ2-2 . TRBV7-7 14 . CASRPSPDTGELFF TGTGCCAGCAGGCCCAGTCCGGACACCGGGGAGCTGTTTTTT
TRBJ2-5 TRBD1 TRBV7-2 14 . CASSTGQGKETQYF TGTGCCAGCAGCACCGGACAGGGGAAGGAGACCCAGTACTTC
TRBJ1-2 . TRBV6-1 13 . CASSPDTNYGYTF TGTGCCAGCAGTCCGGACACTAACTATGGCTACACCTTC
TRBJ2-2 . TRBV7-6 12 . CASSLQGGELFF TGTGCCAGCAGCCTACAGGGCGGGGAGCTGTTTTTT
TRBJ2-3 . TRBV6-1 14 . CASRPSLITDTQYF TGTGCCAGCAGGCCTAGCTTAATCACAGATACGCAGTATTTT
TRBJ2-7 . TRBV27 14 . CASQITPSSYEQYF TGTGCCAGCCAGATTACGCCAAGTTCCTACGAGCAGTACTTC
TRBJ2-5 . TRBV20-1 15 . CSARDLGTYQETQYF TGCAGTGCTAGAGATCTCGGGACCTACCAAGAGACCCAGTACTTC
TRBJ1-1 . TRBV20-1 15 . CSARDGGRGNTEAFF TGCAGTGCTAGAGATGGAGGGAGGGGGAACACTGAAGCTTTCTTT
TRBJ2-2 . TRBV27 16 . CASSPRTGRDTGELFF TGTGCCAGCAGTCCAAGGACCGGTAGGGACACCGGGGAGCTGTTTTTT
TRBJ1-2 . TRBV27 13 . CASRDSAGYGYTF TGTGCCAGCAGGGACAGTGCAGGATATGGCTACACCTTC
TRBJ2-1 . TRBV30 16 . CAWSRPLARSYNEQFF TGTGCCTGGAGCCGACCCCTAGCGAGGTCCTACAATGAGCAGTTCTTC
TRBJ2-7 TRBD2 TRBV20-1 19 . CSARGRGLAASNLTYEQYF TGCAGTGCTAGAGGGCGTGGACTAGCGGCTTCAAATCTAACCTACGAGCAGTACTTC
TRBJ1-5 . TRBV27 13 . CASRGRTNQPQHF TGTGCCAGCAGAGGGCGGACTAATCAGCCCCAGCATTTT
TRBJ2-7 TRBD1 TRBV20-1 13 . CSAKKQGAYEQYF TGCAGTGCCAAGAAACAGGGGGCTTACGAGCAGTACTTC
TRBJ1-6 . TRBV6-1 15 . CASSPSPGGSSPLHF TGTGCCAGCAGTCCTAGTCCTGGAGGGAGTTCACCCCTCCACTTT
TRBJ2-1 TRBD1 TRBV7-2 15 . CASSLAGQTNNEQFF TGTGCCAGCAGCTTAGCGGGACAGACAAACAATGAGCAGTTCTTC
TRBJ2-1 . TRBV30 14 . CAWRGGSSYNEQFF TGTGCCTGGAGAGGAGGTAGCTCCTACAATGAGCAGTTCTTC
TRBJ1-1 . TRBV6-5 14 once CASSYGDVNTEAFF TGTGCCAGCAGTTACGGGGACGTTAACACTGAAGCTTTCTTT
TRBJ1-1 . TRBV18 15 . CASSGGLSLDTEAFF TGTGCCAGCTCAGGCGGGCTAAGTCTGGACACTGAAGCTTTCTTT
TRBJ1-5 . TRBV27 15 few CASSLSFLAWQPQHF TGTGCCAGCAGTTTATCCTTCCTCGCGTGGCAGCCCCAGCATTTT
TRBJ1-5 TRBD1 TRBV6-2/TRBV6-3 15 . CASRLYQGVGQPQHF TGTGCCAGCAGACTATACCAGGGGGTTGGTCAGCCCCAGCATTTT
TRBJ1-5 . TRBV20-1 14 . CSARALAAFQPQHF TGCAGTGCTAGAGCCCTGGCAGCTTTCCAGCCCCAGCATTTT
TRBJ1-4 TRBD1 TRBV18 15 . CASSPRGQGSEKLFF TGTGCCAGCTCACCAAGGGGACAGGGGAGCGAAAAACTGTTTTTT
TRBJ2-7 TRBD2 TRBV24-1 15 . CATSPPGGSLYEQYF TGTGCCACCAGTCCACCGGGCGGGAGTCTGTACGAGCAGTACTTC
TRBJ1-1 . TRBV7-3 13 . CASSLQTNTEAFF TGTGCCAGCAGCTTACAAACGAACACTGAAGCTTTCTTT
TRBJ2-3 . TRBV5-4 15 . CASSLIQRSTDTQYF TGTGCCAGCAGCTTGATCCAGCGGAGCACAGATACGCAGTATTTT
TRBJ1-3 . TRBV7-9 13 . CASSYYGGNTIYF TGTGCCAGCAGCTACTACGGTGGAAACACCATATATTTT
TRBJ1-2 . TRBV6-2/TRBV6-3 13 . CASSLDTHYGYTF TGTGCCAGCAGTTTAGACACCCACTATGGCTACACCTTC
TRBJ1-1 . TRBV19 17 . CASSIGTGARQNTEAFF TGTGCCAGTAGTATAGGGACGGGGGCGCGACAAAACACTGAAGCTTTCTTT
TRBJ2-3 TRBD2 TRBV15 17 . CATSRLLAGVSTDTQYF TGTGCCACCAGCAGACTACTAGCGGGCGTAAGCACAGATACGCAGTATTTT
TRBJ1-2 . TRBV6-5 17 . CASSYSILRRELYGYTF TGTGCCAGCAGTTACTCGATTTTGCGAAGGGAGTTATATGGCTACACCTTC
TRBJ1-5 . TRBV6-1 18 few CASKGARYGDYSNQPQHF TGTGCCAGCAAAGGGGCCCGATATGGGGATTATAGCAATCAGCCCCAGCATTTT
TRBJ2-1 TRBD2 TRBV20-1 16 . CSARGSGRRGLNEQFF TGCAGTGCTAGAGGTAGCGGGAGACGGGGACTCAATGAGCAGTTCTTC
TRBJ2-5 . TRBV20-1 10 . CSARGGTQYF TGCAGTGCTAGGGGCGGGACCCAGTACTTC
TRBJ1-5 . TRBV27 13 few CASSSSPGQPQHF TGTGCCAGCAGCTCTAGTCCCGGTCAGCCCCAGCATTTT
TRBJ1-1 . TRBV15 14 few CATLGRLGGAEAFF TGTGCCACCCTTGGGCGTTTGGGGGGTGCTGAAGCTTTCTTT
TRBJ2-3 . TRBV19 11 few CASKVADTQYF TGTGCCAGTAAGGTCGCAGATACGCAGTATTTT
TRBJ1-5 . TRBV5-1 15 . CASSLGDSYPQPQHF TGCGCCAGCAGCTTGGGAGACAGCTATCCTCAGCCCCAGCATTTT
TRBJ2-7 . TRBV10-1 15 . CASSESGHPPGEQYF TGCGCCAGCAGTGAGTCGGGTCACCCTCCAGGCGAGCAGTACTTC
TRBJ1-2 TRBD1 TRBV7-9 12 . CASSSTGDGYTF TGTGCCAGCAGCTCGACAGGGGATGGCTACACCTTC